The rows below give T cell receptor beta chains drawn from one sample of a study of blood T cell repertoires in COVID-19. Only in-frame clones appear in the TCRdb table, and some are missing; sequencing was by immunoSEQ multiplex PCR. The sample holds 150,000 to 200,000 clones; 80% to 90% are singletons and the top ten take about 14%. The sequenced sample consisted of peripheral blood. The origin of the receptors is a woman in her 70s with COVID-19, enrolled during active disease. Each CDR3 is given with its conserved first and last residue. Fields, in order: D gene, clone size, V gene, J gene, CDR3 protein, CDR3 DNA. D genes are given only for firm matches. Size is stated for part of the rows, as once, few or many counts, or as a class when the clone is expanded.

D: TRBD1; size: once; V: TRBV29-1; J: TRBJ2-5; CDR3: CSASGGSRETQYF; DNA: TGCAGCGCATCAGGGGGCAGTCGGGAGACCCAGTACTTC
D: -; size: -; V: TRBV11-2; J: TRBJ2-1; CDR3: CASSLRGIQIYNEQFF; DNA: TGTGCCAGCAGCTTAAGAGGGATCCAAATCTACAATGAGCAGTTCTTC
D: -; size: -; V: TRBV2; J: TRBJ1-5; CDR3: CASKRGQLDNQPQHF; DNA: TGTGCCAGCAAGAGAGGACAGTTAGACAATCAGCCCCAGCATTTT
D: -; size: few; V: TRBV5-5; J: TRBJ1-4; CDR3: CASSLATREKLFF; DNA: TGTGCCAGCAGCTTGGCCACTAGGGAAAAACTGTTTTTT
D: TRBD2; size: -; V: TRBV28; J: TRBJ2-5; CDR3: CASSFGRGGSGYQETQYF; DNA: TGTGCCAGCAGTTTTGGACGGGGGGGCTCTGGCTACCAAGAGACCCAGTACTTC
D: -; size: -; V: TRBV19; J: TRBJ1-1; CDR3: CASSIGQGNTEAFF; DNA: TGTGCCAGTAGTATTGGGCAGGGCAACACTGAAGCTTTCTTT
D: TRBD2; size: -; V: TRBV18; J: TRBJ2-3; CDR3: CASSPPGGPADTQYF; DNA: TGTGCCAGCTCACCCCCGGGGGGGCCCGCAGATACGCAGTATTTT
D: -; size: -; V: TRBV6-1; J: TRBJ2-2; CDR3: CASSSTGLGTGELFF; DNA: TGTGCCAGCAGCAGTACGGGGTTGGGAACCGGGGAGCTGTTTTTT
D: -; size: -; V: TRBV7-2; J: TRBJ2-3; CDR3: CASSVRGSSTDTQYF; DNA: TGTGCCAGCAGCGTCAGGGGCTCTAGCACAGATACGCAGTATTTT
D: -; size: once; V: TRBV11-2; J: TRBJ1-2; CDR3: CASSSLSNREGHGYTF; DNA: TGTGCCAGCAGCTCCCTCAGCAACAGGGAAGGGCATGGCTACACCTTC
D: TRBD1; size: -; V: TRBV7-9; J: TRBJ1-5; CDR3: CASSLTQGQPQHF; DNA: TGTGCCAGCAGCCTTACACAGGGGCAGCCCCAGCATTTT
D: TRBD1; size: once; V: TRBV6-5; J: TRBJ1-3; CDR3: CASNPQGGGNTIYF; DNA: TGTGCCAGCAATCCTCAGGGGGGTGGAAACACCATATATTTT
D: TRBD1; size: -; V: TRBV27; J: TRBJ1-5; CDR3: CASCPLRQGRYSNQPQHF; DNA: TGTGCCAGCTGCCCACTCCGACAGGGCCGATATAGCAATCAGCCCCAGCATTTT
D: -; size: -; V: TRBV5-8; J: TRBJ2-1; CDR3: CASSEIGVSYNEQFF; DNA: TGTGCCAGCAGCGAGATAGGGGTCTCCTACAATGAGCAGTTCTTC
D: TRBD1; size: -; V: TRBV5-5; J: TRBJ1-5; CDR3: CASRGQGQNQPQHF; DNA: TGTGCCAGCAGAGGACAGGGGCAGAATCAGCCCCAGCATTTT
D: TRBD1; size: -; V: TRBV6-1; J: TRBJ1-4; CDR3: CASSDTGATNEKLFF; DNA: TGTGCCAGCAGTGATACAGGGGCAACTAATGAAAAACTGTTTTTT
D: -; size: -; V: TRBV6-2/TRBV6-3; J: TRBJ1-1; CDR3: CASSYGQSTEAFF; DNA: TGTGCCAGCAGTTACGGACAAAGCACTGAAGCTTTCTTT
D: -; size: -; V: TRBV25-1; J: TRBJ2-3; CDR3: CASSDQQGLTDTQYF; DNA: TGTGCCAGCAGTGACCAGCAGGGCCTCACAGATACGCAGTATTTT
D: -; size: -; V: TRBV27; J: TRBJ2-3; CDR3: CASSLGRTDTQYF; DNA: TGTGCCAGCAGTTTGGGCCGCACAGATACGCAGTATTTT
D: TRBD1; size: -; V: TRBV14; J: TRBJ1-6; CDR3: CASRGQLNSPLHF; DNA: TGTGCCAGCCGGGGACAGCTTAATTCACCCCTCCACTTT
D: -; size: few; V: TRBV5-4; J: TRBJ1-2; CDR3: CASSFDRYGYTF; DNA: TGTGCCAGCAGCTTCGACAGATATGGCTACACCTTC
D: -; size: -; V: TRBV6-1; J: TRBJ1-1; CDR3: CASSEFWGGGGDTEAFF; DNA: TGTGCCAGCAGTGAATTTTGGGGCGGCGGTGGGGACACTGAAGCTTTCTTT
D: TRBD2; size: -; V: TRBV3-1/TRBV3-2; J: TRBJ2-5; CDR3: CASSQLAGGIGETQYF; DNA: TGTGCCAGCAGCCAATTAGCGGGAGGTATCGGAGAGACCCAGTACTTC
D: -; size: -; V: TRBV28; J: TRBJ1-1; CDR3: CASSLGVSDTEAFF; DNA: TGTGCCAGCAGTTTAGGTGTATCGGACACTGAAGCTTTCTTT
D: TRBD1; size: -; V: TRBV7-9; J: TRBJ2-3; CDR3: CASSPGGTGKNTQYF; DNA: TGTGCCAGCAGCCCAGGGGGGACAGGGAAAAATACGCAGTATTTT
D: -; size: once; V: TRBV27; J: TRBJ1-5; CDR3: CASSLSTGNQPQHF; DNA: TGTGCCAGCAGTTTATCAACAGGGAATCAGCCCCAGCATTTT
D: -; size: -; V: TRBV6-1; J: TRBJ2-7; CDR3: CASSEVLASPFEQYF; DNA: TGTGCCAGCAGTGAAGTCTTGGCCTCCCCTTTTGAGCAGTACTTC
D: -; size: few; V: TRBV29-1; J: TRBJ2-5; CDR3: CSVAREETQYF; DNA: TGCAGCGTTGCCAGGGAAGAGACCCAGTACTTC
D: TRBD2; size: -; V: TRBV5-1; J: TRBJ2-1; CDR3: CASSFGSSGSYNEQFF; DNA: TGCGCCAGCAGCTTTGGGTCTAGCGGCTCCTACAATGAGCAGTTCTTC
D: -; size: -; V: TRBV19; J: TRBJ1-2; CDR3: CASSLTENYGYTF; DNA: TGTGCCAGTAGTTTGACAGAGAACTATGGCTACACCTTC
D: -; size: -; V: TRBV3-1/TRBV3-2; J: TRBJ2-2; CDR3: CASSQSYRGHGELFF; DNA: TGTGCCAGCAGCCAAAGTTACCGAGGTCACGGGGAGCTGTTTTTT
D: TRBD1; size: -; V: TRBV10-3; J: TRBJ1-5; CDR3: CAIGTGDNQPQHF; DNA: TGTGCCATCGGGACAGGGGACAATCAGCCCCAGCATTTT
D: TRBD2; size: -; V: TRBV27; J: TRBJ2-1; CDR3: CASSSRLAGASYNEQFF; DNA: TGTGCCAGCAGTTCCAGACTAGCGGGAGCATCCTACAATGAGCAGTTCTTC
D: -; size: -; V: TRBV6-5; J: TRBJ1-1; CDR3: CASRANTEAFF; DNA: TGTGCCAGTCGCGCGAACACTGAAGCTTTCTTT
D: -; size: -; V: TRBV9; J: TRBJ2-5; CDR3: CASSAQDQPWETQYF; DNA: TGTGCCAGCAGCGCCCAGGATCAACCGTGGGAGACCCAGTACTTC
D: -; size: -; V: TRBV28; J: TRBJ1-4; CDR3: CASSLREKLFF; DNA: TGTGCCAGCAGTTTACGGGAAAAACTGTTTTTT
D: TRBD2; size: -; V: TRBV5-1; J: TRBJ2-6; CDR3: CASSLLMTSVSSGANVLTF; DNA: TGCGCCAGCAGCCTACTGATGACTAGCGTGAGCTCTGGGGCCAACGTCCTGACTTTC
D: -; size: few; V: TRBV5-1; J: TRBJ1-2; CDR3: CASSLEPDSQYGYTF; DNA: TGCGCCAGCAGCCTCGAGCCCGACAGCCAATATGGCTACACCTTC
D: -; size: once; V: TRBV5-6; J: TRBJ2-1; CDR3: CASSFRGFFEQFF; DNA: TGTGCCAGCAGCTTTAGGGGTTTTTTTGAGCAGTTCTTC
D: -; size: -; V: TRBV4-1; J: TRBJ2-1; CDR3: CASSHYRDSYNEQFF; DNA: TGCGCCAGCAGCCATTACAGGGACTCCTACAATGAGCAGTTCTTC
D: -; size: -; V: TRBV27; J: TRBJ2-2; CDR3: CASSFTLRASNTGELFF; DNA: TGTGCCAGCAGTTTCACATTGAGGGCTTCGAACACCGGGGAGCTGTTTTTT
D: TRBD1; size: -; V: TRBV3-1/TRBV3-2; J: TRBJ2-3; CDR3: CASSQGTGDTDTQYF; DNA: TGTGCCAGCAGCCAAGGTACAGGGGACACAGATACGCAGTATTTT
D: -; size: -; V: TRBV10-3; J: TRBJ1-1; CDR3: CAISESKLGNTEAFF; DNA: TGTGCCATCAGTGAGTCGAAGCTTGGGAACACTGAAGCTTTCTTT
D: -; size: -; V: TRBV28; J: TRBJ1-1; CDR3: CASSSGLPRLDTEAFF; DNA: TGTGCCAGCAGCTCAGGATTACCCAGACTAGACACTGAAGCTTTCTTT
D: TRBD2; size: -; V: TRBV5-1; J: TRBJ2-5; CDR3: CASSFLAGDQETQYF; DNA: TGCGCCAGCAGCTTCCTAGCGGGGGACCAAGAGACCCAGTACTTC
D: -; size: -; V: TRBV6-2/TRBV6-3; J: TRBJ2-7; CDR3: CASSPPRGEQYF; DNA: TGTGCCAGCAGCCCCCCTAGGGGAGAGCAGTACTTC
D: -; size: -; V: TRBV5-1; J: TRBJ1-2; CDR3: CASSFGISNYGYTF; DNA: TGCGCCAGCAGCTTCGGGATCTCTAACTATGGCTACACCTTC
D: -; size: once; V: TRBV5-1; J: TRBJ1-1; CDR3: CASSLEGVYAEAFF; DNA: TGCGCCAGCAGCTTGGAAGGGGTTTACGCTGAAGCTTTCTTT
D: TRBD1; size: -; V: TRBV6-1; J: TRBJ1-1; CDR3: CASREGQGGTEAFF; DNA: TGTGCCAGCAGGGAAGGACAGGGGGGCACTGAAGCTTTCTTT
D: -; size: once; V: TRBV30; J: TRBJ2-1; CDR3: CAWRFMYNEQFF; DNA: TGTGCCTGGAGGTTTATGTACAATGAGCAGTTCTTC
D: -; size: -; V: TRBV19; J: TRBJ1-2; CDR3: CASSTTGGGGYTF; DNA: TGTGCCAGTAGTACCACGGGGGGAGGTGGCTACACCTTC
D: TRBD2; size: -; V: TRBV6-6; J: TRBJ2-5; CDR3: CASSGEGRGETQYF; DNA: TGTGCCAGCAGCGGGGAGGGGCGTGGAGAGACCCAGTACTTC
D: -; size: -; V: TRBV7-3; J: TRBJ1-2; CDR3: CASSASGGGSHGYTF; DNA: TGTGCCAGCAGCGCCAGTGGGGGAGGTTCGCATGGCTACACCTTC
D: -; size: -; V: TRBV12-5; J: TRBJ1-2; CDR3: CASATSQGAGYTF; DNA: TGTGCTAGTGCCACTTCACAGGGTGCCGGCTACACCTTC
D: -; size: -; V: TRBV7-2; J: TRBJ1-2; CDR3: CASTLNTVSGYTF; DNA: TGTGCCAGCACCCTTAACACAGTCTCTGGCTACACCTTC
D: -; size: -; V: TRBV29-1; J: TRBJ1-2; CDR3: CSVQLWSIVVRGYTF; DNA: TGCAGCGTCCAACTGTGGTCCATTGTAGTTCGGGGCTACACCTTC
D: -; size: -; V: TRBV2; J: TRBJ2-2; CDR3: CASSVDGSTTGELFF; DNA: TGTGCCAGCAGTGTGGACGGGAGTACTACCGGGGAGCTGTTTTTT
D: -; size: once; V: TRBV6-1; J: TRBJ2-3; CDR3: CASSEVLARDTQYF; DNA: TGTGCCAGCAGTGAAGTATTAGCTAGAGATACGCAGTATTTT
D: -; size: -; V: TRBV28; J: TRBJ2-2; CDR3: CASSLRGGSNTGELFF; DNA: TGTGCCAGCAGTTTAAGAGGCGGATCGAACACCGGGGAGCTGTTTTTT